Listed below are T cell receptor beta chains from one sample, sequenced in a study of blood T cell repertoires in COVID-19. Method: immunoSEQ multiplex PCR; TCRdb's copy keeps in-frame clones and lacks some. The sample carries 200,000 to 250,000 clones, approximately 80% recorded once. Sequenced input: peripheral blood. The receptors here all came from a human donor in a cohort sampled during active COVID-19. Each CDR3 is given with its conserved first and last residue. A D gene is named only where the DNA matches it firmly.

v_gene,d_gene,j_gene,CDR3aa
TRBV7-9,.,TRBJ1-6,CASSRSGGAGSPLHF
TRBV4-1,TRBD1,TRBJ1-2,CASSQGAGQGSGYTF
TRBV7-2,.,TRBJ1-5,CASSLEGTPGRRNQPQHF
TRBV20-1,.,TRBJ2-1,CSAKTNNEQFF
TRBV5-8,.,TRBJ2-7,CASSIKGNRAYEQYF
TRBV11-2,.,TRBJ2-1,CASSVGVHNEQFF
TRBV7-9,.,TRBJ2-2,CASSLASVSGELFF
TRBV2,.,TRBJ1-1,CASNQLDPNTEAFF
TRBV7-9,.,TRBJ2-3,CASSSRLSTDTQYF
TRBV5-6,.,TRBJ2-3,CASGSLAHLGDTQYF
TRBV5-1,TRBD1,TRBJ1-1,CASSKVPGQGPDTEAFF
TRBV9,.,TRBJ2-2,CASSPVPSYTGELFF
TRBV11-2,TRBD1,TRBJ1-2,CASSSTGLYGYTF
TRBV20-1,TRBD1,TRBJ1-2,CSASDRALNVGGGYTF
TRBV7-2,TRBD1,TRBJ1-2,CASSLGDRDSYGYTF
TRBV3-1/TRBV3-2,TRBD2,TRBJ2-3,CASSRAATSGTDTQYF
TRBV3-1/TRBV3-2,.,TRBJ1-4,CASSQSMAGNEKLFF
TRBV5-5,.,TRBJ1-5,CASSLALRYSNQPQHF
TRBV19,.,TRBJ2-7,CASSISQVNEQYF
TRBV5-5,TRBD2,TRBJ2-5,CASSLLAGPQETQYF
TRBV7-9,TRBD1,TRBJ1-2,CASSSGQGTYGYTF
TRBV29-1,TRBD2,TRBJ2-7,CSVELAGGREQYF
TRBV19,.,TRBJ1-5,CAAGLQVENQPQHF
TRBV7-2,TRBD1,TRBJ2-1,CASSRDRDNNEQFF
TRBV5-1,TRBD1,TRBJ1-3,CASSRTGDSGNTIYF
TRBV18,TRBD1,TRBJ1-1,CASSPDRGTEAFF
TRBV5-6,.,TRBJ1-6,CASREASGSPLHF
TRBV19,.,TRBJ2-1,CASSRKAQGDEQFF
TRBV27,TRBD1,TRBJ2-7,CASSGDRWEQYF
TRBV7-9,.,TRBJ2-1,CASSSGTPVSYNEQFF
TRBV7-6,TRBD1,TRBJ2-2,CASSEQGASNTGELFF
TRBV19,.,TRBJ1-2,CASSTDSNYGYTF